A selection of T cell receptor beta chains follows, all from one sample in a study of T cell responses to AZD1222 COVID-19 vaccine. Here immunoSEQ multiplex PCR was the method, and the copy in TCRdb shows in-frame clones only, minus some. Of about 86,000 clones listed, more than 70% were seen once; the top ten hold less than 8.5%. The sample was peripheral blood, taken 28 days after the second AZD1222 dose. The source is an adult who received the AZD1222 COVID-19 vaccine. Both conserved end residues are part of each CDR3. The D gene is left open where the match is weak. For some rows the clone size is stated as once, few or many, or as a class when expanded; others skip it.

J	D	size	V	CDR3	DNA
TRBJ1-4	TRBD1	-	TRBV5-1	CASSLQGAQEKLFF	TGCGCCAGCAGCTTGCAGGGGGCTCAGGAAAAACTGTTTTTT
TRBJ2-4	-	few	TRBV4-3	CASSQLQGNPDIQYF	TGCGCCAGCAGCCAGTTACAGGGTAATCCGGACATTCAGTACTTC
TRBJ1-4	-	-	TRBV4-1	CASTPRLGTLANEKLFF	TGCGCCAGCACCCCCAGGTTGGGAACTCTTGCTAATGAAAAACTGTTTTTT
TRBJ2-1	TRBD2	-	TRBV6-5	CASSYSWREGPNEQFF	TGTGCCAGCAGTTACTCGTGGCGGGAGGGCCCTAATGAGCAGTTCTTC
TRBJ1-6	-	-	TRBV18	CASSDQGGGHNSPLHF	TGTGCCAGCTCTGACCAGGGTGGGGGCCATAATTCACCCCTCCACTTT
TRBJ2-1	TRBD1	once	TRBV13	CASSWGQMPSYNEQFF	TGTGCCAGCAGTTGGGGACAGATGCCCTCCTACAATGAGCAGTTCTTC
TRBJ1-2	-	-	TRBV4-3	CASSQPTSVGYTF	TGCGCCAGCAGCCAACCAACCTCGGTCGGCTACACCTTC
TRBJ2-7	TRBD2	few	TRBV3-1/TRBV3-2	CASRGGPSGFVYEQYF	TGTGCCAGCAGGGGTGGCCCTAGCGGGTTTGTCTACGAGCAGTACTTC
TRBJ1-5	TRBD1	-	TRBV6-5	CASSPTGYSNQPQHF	TGTGCCAGCAGCCCGACAGGGTATAGCAATCAGCCCCAGCATTTT
TRBJ1-6	TRBD1	once	TRBV4-2	CASSRDRGVSPLHF	TGTGCCAGCAGCCGAGACAGGGGGGTTTCACCCCTCCACTTT
TRBJ1-1	TRBD1	once	TRBV19	CASSPDRGNTEAFF	TGTGCCAGTAGTCCAGACAGGGGAAACACTGAAGCTTTCTTT
TRBJ1-5	-	-	TRBV15	CATSRDFVEQPQHF	TGTGCCACCAGCAGAGACTTCGTTGAGCAGCCCCAGCATTTT
TRBJ2-7	-	-	TRBV4-2	CASSQGREPYEQYF	TGTGCCAGCAGCCAAGGGCGGGAACCCTACGAGCAGTACTTC
TRBJ1-2	-	-	TRBV5-1	CASSLAGRTNYGYTF	TGCGCCAGCAGCTTGGCCGGAAGAACTAACTATGGCTACACCTTC
TRBJ1-1	-	-	TRBV6-5	CASSYGETNTEAFF	TGTGCCAGCAGTTACGGAGAAACGAACACTGAAGCTTTCTTT
TRBJ1-1	-	-	TRBV5-1	CASSLAAVDTEAFF	TGCGCCAGCAGCTTGGCGGCGGTGGACACTGAAGCTTTCTTT
TRBJ2-7	TRBD2	-	TRBV19	CASSIRSSGNDEQYF	TGTGCCAGTAGTATAAGGTCTAGCGGGAACGACGAGCAGTACTTC
TRBJ2-2	TRBD1	few	TRBV6-4	CASSDEGAQTGELFF	TGTGCCAGCAGTGACGAGGGGGCGCAAACCGGGGAGCTGTTTTTT
TRBJ2-3	-	-	TRBV5-1	CASSSAPSPLDTQYF	TGCGCCAGCAGCTCCGCCCCATCTCCGTTGGATACGCAGTATTTT
TRBJ1-2	-	-	TRBV2	CASRIQGGGGYTF	TGTGCCAGCAGGATTCAGGGAGGTGGGGGCTACACCTTC
TRBJ2-3	-	-	TRBV19	CASSQRGEAPDTQYF	TGTGCCAGTAGCCAGAGGGGGGAGGCGCCAGATACGCAGTATTTT
TRBJ1-4	-	-	TRBV30	CAWSPGWSGEKLFF	TGTGCCTGGAGCCCGGGATGGTCGGGTGAAAAACTGTTTTTT
TRBJ1-2	-	-	TRBV18	CASSRTSTDYGYTF	TGTGCCAGCTCTCGCACTTCGACAGACTATGGCTACACCTTC
TRBJ2-7	-	-	TRBV15	CATSRTLGNEQYF	TGTGCCACCAGCAGGACCTTGGGGAACGAGCAGTACTTC
TRBJ1-1	-	-	TRBV15	CATSREGGAADEAFF	TGTGCCACCAGCAGAGAGGGGGGGGCGGCCGATGAAGCTTTCTTT
TRBJ1-1	-	once	TRBV12-5	CASAISGGPEAFF	TGTGCTAGTGCCATCAGCGGAGGACCTGAAGCTTTCTTT
TRBJ1-5	TRBD1	-	TRBV14	CASSRHTGAGPNSNQPQHF	TGTGCCAGCAGCCGTCACACAGGGGCTGGGCCTAACAGCAATCAGCCCCAGCATTTT
TRBJ2-7	-	-	TRBV2	CASNIRVSEQYF	TGTGCCAGCAATATCAGGGTTTCCGAGCAGTACTTC
TRBJ2-7	TRBD2	-	TRBV27	CASSFGHSGLTYEQYF	TGTGCCAGCAGTTTCGGGCATAGCGGGCTGACCTACGAGCAGTACTTC
TRBJ1-2	-	-	TRBV6-2/TRBV6-3	CASSSGLGGYTF	TGTGCCAGCAGTTCGGGCCTGGGGGGCTACACCTTC
TRBJ1-5	-	-	TRBV2	CASSELRGAGQPQHF	TGTGCCAGCAGTGAGCTTAGGGGCGCTGGTCAGCCCCAGCATTTT
TRBJ2-5	-	-	TRBV4-3	CASSRESSSWAQYF	TGCGCCAGCAGCCGAGAGTCCTCTTCCTGGGCCCAGTACTTC
TRBJ1-4	TRBD1	few	TRBV4-1	CASSQAGARDRGLEKLFF	TGCGCCAGCAGCCAAGCGGGAGCTCGGGACAGGGGGCTTGAAAAACTGTTTTTT
TRBJ2-3	TRBD1	-	TRBV6-4	CASSARDRGTDTQYF	TGTGCCAGCAGTGCCCGGGACAGAGGCACAGATACGCAGTATTTT
TRBJ2-1	TRBD2	-	TRBV5-1	CASSLGLAGVSFYNEQFF	TGCGCCAGCAGCTTGGGGCTAGCGGGAGTCTCTTTCTACAATGAGCAGTTCTTC
TRBJ2-5	TRBD1	-	TRBV19	CASSDVGTAKETQYF	TGTGCCAGTAGTGATGTAGGGACAGCTAAAGAGACCCAGTACTTC
TRBJ1-5	TRBD1	-	TRBV7-6	CASSSQLWTGGNQPQHF	TGTGCCAGCAGCTCCCAACTTTGGACAGGGGGGAATCAGCCCCAGCATTTT
TRBJ1-1	-	-	TRBV4-2	CASSQPGSNTEAFF	TGTGCCAGCAGCCAACCGGGATCGAACACTGAAGCTTTCTTT
TRBJ1-6	TRBD1	-	TRBV2	CASSRTGDSPLHF	TGTGCCAGCAGTAGGACAGGGGATTCACCCCTCCACTTT
TRBJ2-5	-	-	TRBV23-1	CASSQSGTMEQETQYF	TGCGCCAGCAGTCAATCCGGGACAATGGAACAAGAGACCCAGTACTTC
TRBJ1-2	TRBD1	-	TRBV29-1	CSVWGQGYGYTF	TGCAGCGTTTGGGGACAGGGCTATGGCTACACCTTC
TRBJ1-1	TRBD1	-	TRBV19	CATQQGVTEAFF	TGTGCCACCCAACAGGGGGTAACTGAAGCTTTCTTT
TRBJ2-3	TRBD1	-	TRBV19	CASSGGQGPDTQYF	TGTGCCAGTAGTGGGGGACAGGGTCCAGATACGCAGTATTTT
TRBJ1-1	-	-	TRBV19	CASSTGRGNTEAFF	TGTGCCAGTAGTACTGGCAGGGGGAACACTGAAGCTTTCTTT
TRBJ1-3	-	-	TRBV18	CASSPSGGNTIYF	TGTGCCAGCTCACCGTCAGGGGGAAACACCATATATTTT